This section outlines one T cell receptor beta chain sequence together with its context. A read error may explain this, as a much larger clone is one base away. The bulk TCR libraries were made with methods described before and with listed TCR primers. One entry per CDR3 protein, called by TCRdb with MiXCR from the PCR reads. This table has approximately 500,000 distinct CDR3 sequences, about 25% appearing once. Input for naive CD8 libraries was roughly 17,000 to 1,000,000 sorted cells; the RNA fraction used was 10%, 30% or 50%. Sorting was used to obtain naive CD8 T cells (CD8+CD4-CCR7+CD45RA+). This entry comes from a study of molecular identifiers for immune sequencing clone quantification. The clonotype comes from a human donor in good health. Some libraries in this study had Jurkat cell RNA spiked in. The sample taken for sequencing was naive CD8+ T cells from blood, with Jurkat cell RNA spiked in. Subset in this sample: FACS-sorted CD8+CD4-CCR7+CD45RA+ naive T cells.

The CDR3 here is CASSLDIRKETQYF. The CDR3 region has the DNA TGTGCCAGCAGCCTAGACATACGGAAAGAGACCCAGTACTTC. The rearrangement links TRBV7-9 to TRBJ2-5; D ambiguous. Trimming left V 5 bases short and J 3 bases short, with 13 bases between. Per the germline V gene, CDR1 is SEHNR and CDR2 is FQNEAQ (reference sequence). This CDR3 contains 14 residues. Full variable domain (remainder filled in from reference TRBV7-9 and TRBJ2-5): DTGVSQNPRHKITKRGQNVTFRCDPISEHNRLYWYRQTLGQGPEFLTYFQNEAQLEKSRLLSDRFSAERPKGSFSTLEIQRTEQGDSAMYLCASSLDIRKETQYFGPGTRLLVL.